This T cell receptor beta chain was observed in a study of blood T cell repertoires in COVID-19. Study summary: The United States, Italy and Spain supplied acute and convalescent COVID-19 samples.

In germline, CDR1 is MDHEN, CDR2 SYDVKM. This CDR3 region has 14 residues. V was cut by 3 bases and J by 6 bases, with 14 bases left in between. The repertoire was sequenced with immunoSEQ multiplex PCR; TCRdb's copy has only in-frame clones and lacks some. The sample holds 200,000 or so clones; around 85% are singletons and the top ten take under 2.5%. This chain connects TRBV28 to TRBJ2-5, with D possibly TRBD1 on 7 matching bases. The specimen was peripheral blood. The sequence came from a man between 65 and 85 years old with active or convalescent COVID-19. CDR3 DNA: TGTGCCAGCAGTTTGCAGGGGGGCGCGAAGACCCAGTACTTC. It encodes CASSLQGGAKTQYF.